In its sample, the clone carrying this T cell receptor beta chain was seen once. These data originate in a study of T-cell memory formation after mild COVID-19. TCRdb re-called the 5' RACE reads through MiXCR, storing one row per CDR3 protein. Among over 300,000 distinct CDR3 sequences listed, around a fifth were seen once. The sample consisted of PBMCs or a T cell subset sorted from them (not recorded which). The origin of this receptor is a man aged 18 to 35 who had mild COVID-19 (a few samples of this study predate the infection). Cell type and time point are not known.

The CDR3 sequence is CAISEGTDNQPQHF. Here the CDR3 DNA reads TGTGCCATCAGTGAAGGGACAGATAATCAGCCCCAGCATTTT. This rearrangement joins TRBV10-3 to TRBJ1-5, with 7 bases lining up with TRBD1. The length of the CDR3 is 14 residues. Germline V CDR1 and CDR2: ENHRY, SYGVKD. The junction had 3 bases not matched to a gene; V was cut back by 3 bases and J by 4 bases.